What follows describes a single T cell receptor (beta chain). The data stem from a study of blood T cell repertoires in COVID-19. Study context: There were acute and convalescent COVID-19 samples, and they came from the United States, Italy and Spain. The cDNA or gDNA used as material had been derived from T cells, B-cell-depleted T cells, or PBMCs.

Measured with immunoSEQ multiplex PCR; TCRdb has only the in-frame clones, and not every one. The sample contains 60,000 or so clones, just over 70% of which appear only once. Individuals drawn from under 30 US areas were roughly 18 to 95 years old. No more than 2 weeks before study entry, exposed participants had met a case of COVID-19. This CDR3 region has 15 residues. Germline V gene sequence: CDR1 MNHEY, CDR2 SVGAGI. With 2 bases clipped from V and 0 bases from J, the junction kept 2 bases outside the gene matches. V gene TRBV6-5 combines with J gene TRBJ1-1; 8 bases fit TRBD1. Input material: PBMCs or T cells enriched from blood (not recorded which). This clonotype was sampled from a woman aged 60-75 years who had been exposed to COVID-19. CDR3 nucleotide sequence: TGTGCCAGCAGTTACCAGGGACAGGTGAACACTGAAGCTTTCTTT. Translating gives CASSYQGQVNTEAFF.